These 25 T cell receptor beta chains were sequenced from one sample in a study of response to subunit inactivated influenza vaccine. TCRdb re-analysed the RT-PCR reads in MiXCR, keeping a single row per CDR3 protein. The sample consists of 650,000 to 800,000 distinct CDR3 sequences, less than 20% of them appearing once. This specimen consisted of PBMCs from blood, obtained around 5 days after vaccination. The receptors come from a man aged 50 to 60 who received an inactivated influenza vaccine.

This clonotype came up a few times. The rearrangement uses TRBV29-1 and TRBJ2-7; D may be TRBD2 (6 bases). V shed 4 bases and J shed 3 bases, with 13 bases lying between them. The germline CDR1 and CDR2 sequences are SQVTM and ANQGSEA. CDR3 length equals 13 residues. The CDR3 loop is CSVVSGPLYEQYF. Here the CDR3 DNA reads TGCAGCGTTGTTAGCGGCCCCCTCTACGAGCAGTACTTC.

This clonotype was recorded a few times. V usage is TRBV4-2 and J usage is TRBJ2-3; possible D gene TRBD2, 5 bases. V lost 1 base and J 4 bases, leaving 9 bases between the germline ends. The CDR3 has 14 amino acids. Looked up from germline, CDR1 is LGHNA and CDR2 is YNFKEQ. In nucleotides, the CDR3 is TGTGCCAGCAGCCAAGGTGGGAGCGCAGATACGCAGTATTTT. Encoded protein: CASSQGGSADTQYF.

This CDR3 is CSAPLALSSYNEQFF. CDR3 nucleotide sequence: TGCAGTGCACCCCTAGCCCTTAGCTCCTACAATGAGCAGTTCTTC. The chain couples TRBV20-1 to TRBJ2-1; D possibly corresponds to TRBD2 (5 bases). Germline V gene lookup returns CDR1 DFQATT and CDR2 SNEGSKA (reference sequence). The CDR3 sequence is 15 residues long. Trimming took off 6 bases at V and 0 bases at J, with 15 bases between the two ends.

This sequence joins TRBV19 and TRBJ1-3; D is perhaps TRBD1 (5 bases). The CDR3 extends over 15 amino acids. Trimming shortened V by 5 bases and J by 4 bases, and 15 bases separated the two germline ends. Germline V gene lookup returns CDR1 LNHDA and CDR2 SQIVND (reference sequence). The CDR3 DNA follows: TGTGCCAGTAGTGCCGGGGAAGGGGCAGGAAACACCATATATTTT. It yields the protein CASSAGEGAGNTIYF.

This rearrangement joins TRBV20-1 to TRBJ2-5, with 7 bases fitting TRBD2. The CDR3 totals 16 residues. V lost 8 bases, J lost 0 bases, and 15 bases stayed unmatched. CDR1 and CDR2 (germline): DFQATT, SNEGSKA (reference sequence). The CDR3 DNA is TGCAGTCTCCCGCAGCGGAGCGGGATGTACCAAGAGACCCAGTACTTC. Protein product: CSLPQRSGMYQETQYF.

This chain uses TRBV5-1 with TRBJ2-5; no clear D. V dropped 5 bases and J dropped 5 bases, with 7 bases sitting between them. The CDR3 totals 11 residues. Germline assignment: CDR1 SGHRS and CDR2 YFSETQ. The CDR3 region is CASRGIETQYF. CDR3 nucleotides: TGCGCCAGCAGAGGGATTGAGACCCAGTACTTC.

This clonotype was seen a few times. V is TRBV7-8 and J is TRBJ2-7, with a weak D call TRBD2 (7 bases). CDR1 and CDR2 from the germline V gene are SGHVS and FQNEAQ. Deletions cut 7 bases from V and 2 bases from J, with 18 bases between. The CDR3 has 15 amino acids. CDR3 region: CASTFARGAPYEQYF. As DNA, the CDR3 is TGTGCCAGCACCTTTGCCCGGGGGGCCCCCTACGAGCAGTACTTC. Full variable domain (missing parts from reference TRBV7-8 and TRBJ2-7): GAGVSQSPRYKVAKRGQDVALRCDPISGHVSLFWYQQALGQGPEFLTYFQNEAQLDKSGLPSDRFFAERPEGSVSTLKIQRTQQEDSAVYLCASTFARGAPYEQYFGPGTRLTVT.

This sequence joins TRBV3-1 and TRBJ2-1; 13 bases map to TRBD2. The CDR3 has 16 residues. V lost 4 bases and J lost 10; bases outside the gene matches: 10. The germline gives CDR1 LGHDT, CDR2 YNNKEL (reference sequence). The CDR3 nucleotides are TGTGCCAGCAGCCTACCAGGGGGACTAGCGGGAAAAGAGCAGTTCTTC. This encodes CASSLPGGLAGKEQFF.

The chain is built from TRBV7-9 and TRBJ1-4; no clear D. With 4 bases removed from V and 7 bases from J, the gap between germline ends came to 13 bases. The CDR3 consists of 14 residues. Germline CDR1 is SEHNR and CDR2 is FQNEAQ (reference sequence). This CDR3 reads CASSSNLHVEKLFF. CDR3 DNA: TGTGCCAGCAGCTCCAACTTACATGTTGAAAAACTGTTTTTT.

The chain recombines TRBV6-5 with TRBJ2-7, with TRBD1 as a possible D gene (5 bases). The V gene's germline CDR1 is MNHEY and CDR2 SVGAGI. Deletions cut 0 bases from V and 0 bases from J, with 15 bases between. CDR3 size: 17 residues. The CDR3 protein is CASSYSNPYRSSYEQYF. The CDR3 DNA is TGTGCCAGCAGTTACTCTAATCCATACAGGAGCTCCTACGAGCAGTACTTC.

The J gene is TRBJ2-2, the V gene TRBV7-2; D is ambiguous. This CDR3 region has 14 residues. Germline V gives CDR1 SGHTA, CDR2 FQGNSA. Trimming left V 1 base short and J 11 bases short, with 14 bases between. The CDR3 DNA reads as TGTGCCAGCAGCTTAGGGTATTCGGAAAATGAGCTGTTTTTT. Translated, it gives CASSLGYSENELFF.

The chain has TRBV5-1 and TRBJ2-5; D tentatively fits TRBD1 or TRBD2 (5 bases each). The V and J ends lost 4 bases and 5 bases respectively, with 21 bases between them. Germline V gene lookup returns CDR1 SGHRS and CDR2 YFSETQ. CDR3 length: 16 amino acids. CDR3 in amino acids: CASSAGGTLYAETQYF. CDR3 coding DNA: TGCGCCAGCAGCGCGGGTGGGACCTTGTACGCGGAGACCCAGTACTTC. The entire variable domain, with the rest obtained from reference TRBV5-1 and TRBJ2-5, is as follows: KAGVTQTPRYLIKTRGQQVTLSCSPISGHRSVSWYQQTPGQGLQFLFEYFSETQRNKGNFPGRFSGRQFSNSRSEMNVSTLELGDSALYLCASSAGGTLYAETQYFGPGTRLLVL.

This rearrangement joins TRBV29-1 to TRBJ2-7; maybe TRBD1 (5 bases). Trimming stripped 4 bases from V and 2 bases from J, with 15 bases between. CDR1 and CDR2 (germline): SQVTM, ANQGSEA. The CDR3 sequence is 14 residues long. CDR3 sequence: CSVAWTNVAYEQYF. The CDR3 nucleotides are TGCAGCGTTGCATGGACAAACGTTGCCTACGAGCAGTACTTC.

The V gene is TRBV29-1, the J gene TRBJ2-3, with 7 bases matching TRBD2. J was trimmed by 4 bases and V by 3 bases; bases with no gene match: 1. Per germline, CDR1 SQVTM and CDR2 ANQGSEA. The CDR3 spans 12 residues. The CDR3 spells CSVDAGADTQYF. The CDR3 DNA reads as TGCAGCGTTGATGCGGGAGCAGATACGCAGTATTTT.

V is TRBV12-3 or TRBV12-4 and J is TRBJ2-1; the match to TRBD1 covers 9 bases. Trimming cost V 4 bases and J 5 bases; bases outside gene matches: 15. The length of the CDR3 is 18 residues. Written as DNA, the CDR3 is TGTGCCAGCAGTTCAGGGGGACAGGGAGGAGAATGGGACAATGAGCAGTTCTTC. This codes for CASSSGGQGGEWDNEQFF.

This clonotype turned up a few times. This chain uses TRBV6-5 with TRBJ2-4; D perhaps matches TRBD2 (6 bases). The germline V gene has CDR1 MNHEY and CDR2 SVGAGI. Trimming shortened V by 0 bases and J by 8 bases, and 11 bases separated the two germline ends. The CDR3 is 14 amino acids. The chain's CDR3 is CASSYSPGGDIQYF. CDR3 in DNA: TGTGCCAGCAGTTACTCCCCAGGAGGGGACATTCAGTACTTC.

This clonotype was observed a handful of times. The chain uses TRBV7-3 and TRBJ2-3, with unresolved D. Trimming pared 0 bases from V and 2 bases from J, leaving 9 bases between. In germline, CDR1 is SGHTA, CDR2 FQGTGA. The length of the CDR3 is 15 residues. CDR3 residues: CASSLTRVDTDTQYF. The CDR3 coding sequence is TGTGCCAGCAGCTTAACCCGGGTGGACACAGATACGCAGTATTTT.

This clonotype was counted at least ten times. J is TRBJ1-5 and V is TRBV29-1; D is unresolved. Trimming took 5 bases from V and 0 from J, leaving 8 bases between them. Germline V gene data show CDR1 as SQVTM and CDR2 as ANQGSEA. There are 13 residues in the CDR3. The CDR3 spells CSVSENSNQPQHF. CDR3 sequence (DNA): TGCAGCGTTTCAGAGAATAGCAATCAGCCCCAGCATTTT.

The rearrangement uses TRBV2 and TRBJ2-1; D is undetermined. The length of the CDR3 is 15 residues. Germline CDR1 and CDR2: SNHLY and FYNNEI. V lost 3 bases to trimming and J lost 1 base, with 10 bases between them. Here the CDR3 reads CASSDSSESYNEQFF. In DNA form, the CDR3 reads TGTGCCAGCAGTGACTCGTCGGAGTCCTACAATGAGCAGTTCTTC.

Ten or more counts support this clonotype. V gene TRBV6-5 combines with J gene TRBJ1-1, with D perhaps matching TRBD1 (6 bases). Germline lookup yields CDR1 MNHEY and CDR2 SVGAGI. The CDR3 runs 15 residues. Trimming removed 0 bases from V and 4 bases from J, with 12 bases in between. CDR3 in DNA: TGTGCCAGCAGTTACTCGAGGGGGTGGGGCACTGAAGCTTTCTTT. Protein product: CASSYSRGWGTEAFF.

The rearrangement joins TRBV6-1 to TRBJ2-3; 7 positions match TRBD2. Germline-derived CDR1 and CDR2 are MNHNS and SASEGT. The CDR3 is made up of 15 amino acids. Trimming at V came to 4 bases and at J to 0 bases, leaving 4 bases not matched to a gene. The CDR3 region is CASSGKRGSTDTQYF. Here the CDR3 DNA reads TGTGCCAGCAGTGGGAAGCGGGGAAGCACAGATACGCAGTATTTT.

As DNA, the CDR3 is TGTGCCTGGAGTGTAGCGGGGGGCACAGATACGCAGTATTTT. Protein sequence: CAWSVAGGTDTQYF. J is TRBJ2-3 and V is TRBV30; 8 bases are shared with TRBD2. The length of the CDR3 is 14 residues. Germline V CDR1 and CDR2: GTSNPN, SVGIG (reference sequence). The junction had 0 bases not matched to a gene; V was cut back by 0 bases and J by 1 base.

The chain couples TRBV5-6 to TRBJ2-3; D not certain. This CDR3 is built from 16 residues. V dropped 1 base and J dropped 4 bases, with 16 bases sitting between them. CDR1 and CDR2 (germline): SGHDT, YYEEEE. CDR3 residues: CASSLSAGLRADTQYF. As DNA, the CDR3 is TGTGCCAGCAGCTTGAGCGCCGGATTACGGGCAGATACGCAGTATTTT.

The chain uses TRBV5-1 and TRBJ2-1, with 10 bases matching TRBD1. V was clipped by 4 bases and J by 9 bases; unmatched bases: 7. This CDR3 is 14 amino acids long. Germline values: CDR1 SGHRS, CDR2 YFSETQ. The CDR3 sequence is CASSAGDRGIEQFF. As DNA, the CDR3 is TGCGCCAGCAGCGCCGGGGACAGGGGTATTGAGCAGTTCTTC.

This rearrangement joins TRBV29-1 to TRBJ2-5; 9 bases match TRBD1. This CDR3 spans 14 amino acids. The germline V gene has CDR1 SQVTM and CDR2 ANQGSEA. V shed 7 bases and J 4 bases; nucleotides not matched to a gene: 10. CDR3 in DNA: TGCAGCGCCAACCGGGACAGGGCTCGAGAGACCCAGTACTTC. Residues: CSANRDRARETQYF.